This T cell receptor beta chain came from a study of OX40 agonist ivuxolimab in advanced cancers. Study-wide context: The patients' treatment was ivuxolimab, an agonistic anti-OX40 (CD134) antibody. About 44% of patients had received prior checkpoint inhibitor therapy. Study-wide points: Patients who responded partially at 0.1-3.0 mg/kg showed clonal expansion ranking among the lowest. Dosing at 0.1 to 3.0 mg/kg was accompanied by clonal expansion of CD4+ and CD8+ blood T cells by week 6.

Comment on this clone: Its antigen is undetermined.

Clones were read by immunoSEQ multiplex PCR, and TCRdb kept only the in-frame ones, dropping some. The sample records 75,000 to 100,000 clones, approximately 84% being singletons. The specimen was CD4+ or CD8+ T cells sorted from blood, collected in a trial of the OX40 agonist ivuxolimab. The receptor's source is an adult with an advanced solid tumor such as melanoma, head and neck, liver or kidney cancer.

The CDR3 loop is CASSLGDRTYEQYF. The DNA for the CDR3 is TGTGCCAGCAGCTTGGGTGACAGGACCTACGAGCAGTACTTC. V gene TRBV5-5 combines with J gene TRBJ2-7; D might be TRBD1 (6 bases). CDR1 is SGHKS and CDR2 is YYEKEE in the germline V gene (reference sequence). The CDR3 runs to 14 residues. Trimming took 0 bases from V and 2 from J, leaving 9 bases between them.